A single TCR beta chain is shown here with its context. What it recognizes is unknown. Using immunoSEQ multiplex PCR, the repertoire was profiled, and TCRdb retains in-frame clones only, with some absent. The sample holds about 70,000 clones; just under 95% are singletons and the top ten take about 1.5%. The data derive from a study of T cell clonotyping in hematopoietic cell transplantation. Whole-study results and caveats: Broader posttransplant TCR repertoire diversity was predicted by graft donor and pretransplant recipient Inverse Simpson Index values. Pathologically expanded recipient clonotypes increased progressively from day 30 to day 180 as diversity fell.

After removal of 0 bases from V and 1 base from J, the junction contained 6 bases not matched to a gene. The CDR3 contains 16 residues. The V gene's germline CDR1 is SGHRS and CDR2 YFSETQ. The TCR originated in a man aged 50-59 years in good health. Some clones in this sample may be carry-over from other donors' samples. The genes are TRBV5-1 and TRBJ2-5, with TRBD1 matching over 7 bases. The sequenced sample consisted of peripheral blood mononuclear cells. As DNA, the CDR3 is TGCGCCAGCAGCTTGGCTTGGACAGGTTCCCAAGAGACCCAGTACTTC. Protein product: CASSLAWTGSQETQYF.